This TCR beta chain appears in the sequencing data of a study of identical twins. General observations from the study: Weaker excess twin sharing was seen among beta out-of-frame sequences. Excess low generation probability was seen in twin-shared out-of-frame alpha sequences. Clonotypes of the beta chain that were abundant in cord blood carried fewer insertions (memory repertoires showed none).

TCRdb analysed the 5' RACE reads with MiXCR anew, one entry per CDR3 protein. Counted here are just under 550,000 distinct CDR3 sequences, roughly 15% occurring once; the ten biggest clones make up roughly 0.4%. Turning to this clonotype: Its specificity is unknown.

Germline V gives CDR1 SGHDT, CDR2 YYEEEE. The CDR3 runs 18 residues. V lost 3 bases and J lost 0; bases outside the gene matches: 6. These data were also filed under a second study, of yellow fever vaccine responses in identical twins.

This receptor was identified in a woman between 18 and 29 years old in good health. Source material: CD4+ T cells sorted from blood. This chain joins TRBV5-6 and TRBJ2-3, with 14 bases aligning to TRBD2. CDR3 region: CASSYGGLAGVSTDTQYF. The CDR3 region has the DNA TGTGCCAGCAGCTACGGGGGACTAGCGGGGGTTAGCACAGATACGCAGTATTTT.